This T cell receptor beta chain was observed in a study of T-cell memory formation after mild COVID-19. As for this clonotype: As yet, its antigen is unknown.

V gave up 3 bases and J gave up 4 bases, with 13 bases separating them. Germline assignment: CDR1 SGHNT and CDR2 YYREEE (reference sequence). This CDR3 region has 15 residues. Whole-study findings and limits: Some SARS-CoV-2-responding clones were already detected in memory before infection.

TCRdb re-called the 5' RACE reads with MiXCR, one entry per CDR3 protein. Here the sample spans around 310,000 distinct CDR3 sequences, roughly 19% being singletons. This chain links TRBV5-4 with TRBJ2-2; maybe TRBD1 (7 bases). The sequencing input was PBMCs or a T cell subset sorted from them (not recorded which). This TCR was recovered from a man younger than 35 who had mild COVID-19 (a few samples of this study predate the infection). Cell type and time point are not known. CDR3 protein: CASSSRQGGTGELFF. The CDR3 DNA is TGTGCCAGCAGCTCGAGACAGGGAGGCACCGGGGAGCTGTTTTTT.